Listed below are T cell receptor beta chains from one sample, sequenced in a study of blood T cell repertoires in COVID-19. TCRdb's copy holds only in-frame clones and misses some; the assay was immunoSEQ multiplex PCR. The data contain 250,000 or so clones, 75% to 90% of them seen just once; the ten biggest clones take up about 1%. The sample comprised PBMCs or T cells enriched from blood (not recorded which). These receptor sequences come from a man aged 45-60 years who had been exposed to COVID-19. The CDR3 runs from the conserved cysteine through the conserved F or W. The D gene is left open where the match is weak. A row's size may be missing; if present it is once, few, many or a size class.

CDR3 | DNA | J | D | length | size | V
CASTLRTGNGSPLHF | TGTGCCAGCACCTTGAGGACAGGGAATGGTTCACCCCTCCACTTT | TRBJ1-6 | TRBD1 | 15 | - | TRBV2
CASSYSAGPGGYTF | TGTGCCAGCAGTTACTCGGCGGGGCCGGGTGGCTACACCTTC | TRBJ1-2 | - | 14 | - | TRBV6-6
CASSSPIIAYEQYF | TGTGCCAGCAGCTCGCCCATTATAGCCTACGAGCAGTACTTC | TRBJ2-7 | - | 14 | - | TRBV7-2
CASSDPGAGTEAFF | TGTGCCAGCAGTGACCCAGGGGCCGGGACTGAAGCTTTCTTT | TRBJ1-1 | - | 14 | - | TRBV2
CASSVGLAVLNEQFF | TGTGCCAGCAGCGTAGGACTAGCGGTTTTGAATGAGCAGTTCTTC | TRBJ2-1 | TRBD2 | 15 | - | TRBV9
CASSLELVNYGYTF | TGTGCCAGCAGCTTAGAGCTTGTGAACTATGGCTACACCTTC | TRBJ1-2 | - | 14 | - | TRBV13
CASSLRGQEMTEAFF | TGTGCCAGTAGTCTAAGGGGACAGGAAATGACTGAAGCTTTCTTT | TRBJ1-1 | TRBD1 | 15 | - | TRBV19
CASSPGLRRYYGYTF | TGTGCCAGCTCACCAGGTCTCCGGAGATACTATGGCTACACCTTC | TRBJ1-2 | - | 15 | - | TRBV18
CASSLGGEPYEQYF | TGCGCCAGCAGCTTGGGTGGGGAGCCTTACGAGCAGTACTTC | TRBJ2-7 | - | 14 | few | TRBV5-1
CASSLSAGNTGELFF | TGTGCCAGCAGCTTGTCTGCAGGGAACACCGGGGAGCTGTTTTTT | TRBJ2-2 | - | 15 | - | TRBV5-5
CASLTRQGSGANVLTF | TGTGCCAGTCTTACAAGACAGGGGAGCGGGGCCAACGTCCTGACTTTC | TRBJ2-6 | TRBD1 | 16 | - | TRBV19
CASSLLAAYGYTF | TGTGCCAGCAGTTTATTGGCCGCCTATGGCTACACCTTC | TRBJ1-2 | - | 13 | - | TRBV12-3/TRBV12-4
CASSPTLSRDYGYTF | TGTGCCAGCAGTCCCACCTTATCCCGGGACTATGGCTACACCTTC | TRBJ1-2 | - | 15 | - | TRBV28
CASSLGLQSYNEQFF | TGCGCCAGCAGCTTGGGACTCCAATCCTACAATGAGCAGTTCTTC | TRBJ2-1 | - | 15 | once | TRBV5-1
CASSLWGTGASSGRETQYF | TGTGCCAGCAGTTTATGGGGGACAGGGGCTAGCTCCGGGCGAGAGACCCAGTACTTC | TRBJ2-5 | TRBD1 | 19 | - | TRBV27
CASSPVTDTQYF | TGTGCCAGCAGCCCGGTCACAGATACGCAGTATTTT | TRBJ2-3 | - | 12 | - | TRBV28
CAAYRANTGELFF | TGTGCCGCCTACAGGGCGAACACCGGGGAGCTGTTTTTT | TRBJ2-2 | - | 13 | - | TRBV27
CASSALQGIQETQYF | TGCGCCAGCAGCGCCCTACAGGGTATCCAAGAGACCCAGTACTTC | TRBJ2-5 | - | 15 | - | TRBV5-1
CASSLVPGGLSKETQYF | TGTGCCAGCAGCTTGGTTCCAGGGGGTCTATCGAAAGAGACCCAGTACTTC | TRBJ2-5 | TRBD1 | 17 | - | TRBV5-8
CASSLGSGTGYAYGYTF | TGTGCCAGCAGCTTAGGATCCGGGACAGGGTACGCCTATGGCTACACCTTC | TRBJ1-2 | TRBD1 | 17 | - | TRBV13
CASSLWGQAYGYTF | TGTGCCAGCAGTTTATGGGGACAAGCCTATGGCTACACCTTC | TRBJ1-2 | - | 14 | - | TRBV28
CASSPEGGGLYEQYF | TGTGCCAGCAGCCCCGAAGGAGGGGGCCTTTACGAGCAGTACTTC | TRBJ2-7 | - | 15 | - | TRBV13
CASSIFRWDTQYF | TGTGCCAGTAGTATTTTCAGGTGGGATACGCAGTATTTT | TRBJ2-3 | - | 13 | - | TRBV19
CASSLRLPLLQETQYF | TGTGCCAGCAGCCTTAGACTGCCGCTACTCCAAGAGACCCAGTACTTC | TRBJ2-5 | - | 16 | - | TRBV3-1/TRBV3-2
CATKGGAGELHSEPFF | TGTGCCACCAAAGGTGGGGCGGGAGAGTTGCACAGTGAACCGTTCTTC | TRBJ2-1 | TRBD2 | 16 | - | TRBV10-3
CASAWLAGGDEQFF | TGCGCCAGCGCCTGGCTAGCGGGAGGAGATGAGCAGTTCTTC | TRBJ2-1 | TRBD2 | 14 | - | TRBV10-2
CASARWTGQASYGYTF | TGTGCCAGCGCTCGATGGACAGGGCAGGCCTCCTATGGCTACACCTTC | TRBJ1-2 | TRBD1 | 16 | few | TRBV27
CASSVGRRASTDTQYF | TGTGCCAGCAGCGTAGGGCGGCGGGCCAGCACAGATACGCAGTATTTT | TRBJ2-3 | - | 16 | - | TRBV9
CASSEPRKISDEGNQPQHF | TGTGCCAGCAGTGAACCCCGAAAAATATCTGACGAGGGCAATCAGCCCCAGCATTTT | TRBJ1-5 | - | 19 | - | TRBV6-1
CASSGGYSNQPQHF | TGTGCCAGCAGTGGAGGTTATAGCAATCAGCCCCAGCATTTT | TRBJ1-5 | - | 14 | - | TRBV2
CASSPGRGNTEAFF | TGTGCCAGCTCACCCGGGCGGGGGAACACTGAAGCTTTCTTT | TRBJ1-1 | - | 14 | - | TRBV18
CASSQDFRGFYGYTF | TGTGCCAGCAGCCAAGACTTCCGGGGGTTCTATGGCTACACCTTC | TRBJ1-2 | - | 15 | once | TRBV4-2
CASSRGTSPSNTGELFF | TGCGCCAGCAGCCGTGGCACTAGCCCCTCGAACACCGGGGAGCTGTTTTTT | TRBJ2-2 | - | 17 | - | TRBV5-1
CASSYTGFSEQYF | TGTGCCAGCAGTTACACAGGGTTTAGCGAGCAGTACTTC | TRBJ2-7 | - | 13 | few | TRBV6-5
CASRLDRGPYGYTF | TGTGCCAGCAGATTGGACAGGGGCCCCTATGGCTACACCTTC | TRBJ1-2 | TRBD1 | 14 | - | TRBV2
CASSLGTALDLYNSPLHF | TGCGCCAGCAGCTTGGGAACGGCACTAGACCTCTATAATTCACCCCTCCACTTT | TRBJ1-6 | - | 18 | once | TRBV5-1
CASVGREGNSYNEQFF | TGTGCCAGCGTGGGGCGGGAGGGAAACTCCTACAATGAGCAGTTCTTC | TRBJ2-1 | TRBD2 | 16 | - | TRBV27
CASSKTGIVRLAYEQYF | TGTGCCAGCAGCAAAACGGGGATCGTAAGACTAGCTTACGAGCAGTACTTC | TRBJ2-7 | - | 17 | - | TRBV21-1
CASSSTLPNRGAYEQYF | TGTGCCAGCAGCTCGACCCTACCCAACAGGGGGGCTTACGAGCAGTACTTC | TRBJ2-7 | TRBD1 | 17 | - | TRBV7-2
CATSRDHWDRGIYGYTF | TGTGCCACCAGCAGAGATCATTGGGACAGGGGGATCTATGGCTACACCTTC | TRBJ1-2 | TRBD1 | 17 | - | TRBV15
CASSPGGTSNYGYTF | TGTGCCAGCAGCCCCGGTGGGACATCAAACTATGGCTACACCTTC | TRBJ1-2 | - | 15 | - | TRBV7-2